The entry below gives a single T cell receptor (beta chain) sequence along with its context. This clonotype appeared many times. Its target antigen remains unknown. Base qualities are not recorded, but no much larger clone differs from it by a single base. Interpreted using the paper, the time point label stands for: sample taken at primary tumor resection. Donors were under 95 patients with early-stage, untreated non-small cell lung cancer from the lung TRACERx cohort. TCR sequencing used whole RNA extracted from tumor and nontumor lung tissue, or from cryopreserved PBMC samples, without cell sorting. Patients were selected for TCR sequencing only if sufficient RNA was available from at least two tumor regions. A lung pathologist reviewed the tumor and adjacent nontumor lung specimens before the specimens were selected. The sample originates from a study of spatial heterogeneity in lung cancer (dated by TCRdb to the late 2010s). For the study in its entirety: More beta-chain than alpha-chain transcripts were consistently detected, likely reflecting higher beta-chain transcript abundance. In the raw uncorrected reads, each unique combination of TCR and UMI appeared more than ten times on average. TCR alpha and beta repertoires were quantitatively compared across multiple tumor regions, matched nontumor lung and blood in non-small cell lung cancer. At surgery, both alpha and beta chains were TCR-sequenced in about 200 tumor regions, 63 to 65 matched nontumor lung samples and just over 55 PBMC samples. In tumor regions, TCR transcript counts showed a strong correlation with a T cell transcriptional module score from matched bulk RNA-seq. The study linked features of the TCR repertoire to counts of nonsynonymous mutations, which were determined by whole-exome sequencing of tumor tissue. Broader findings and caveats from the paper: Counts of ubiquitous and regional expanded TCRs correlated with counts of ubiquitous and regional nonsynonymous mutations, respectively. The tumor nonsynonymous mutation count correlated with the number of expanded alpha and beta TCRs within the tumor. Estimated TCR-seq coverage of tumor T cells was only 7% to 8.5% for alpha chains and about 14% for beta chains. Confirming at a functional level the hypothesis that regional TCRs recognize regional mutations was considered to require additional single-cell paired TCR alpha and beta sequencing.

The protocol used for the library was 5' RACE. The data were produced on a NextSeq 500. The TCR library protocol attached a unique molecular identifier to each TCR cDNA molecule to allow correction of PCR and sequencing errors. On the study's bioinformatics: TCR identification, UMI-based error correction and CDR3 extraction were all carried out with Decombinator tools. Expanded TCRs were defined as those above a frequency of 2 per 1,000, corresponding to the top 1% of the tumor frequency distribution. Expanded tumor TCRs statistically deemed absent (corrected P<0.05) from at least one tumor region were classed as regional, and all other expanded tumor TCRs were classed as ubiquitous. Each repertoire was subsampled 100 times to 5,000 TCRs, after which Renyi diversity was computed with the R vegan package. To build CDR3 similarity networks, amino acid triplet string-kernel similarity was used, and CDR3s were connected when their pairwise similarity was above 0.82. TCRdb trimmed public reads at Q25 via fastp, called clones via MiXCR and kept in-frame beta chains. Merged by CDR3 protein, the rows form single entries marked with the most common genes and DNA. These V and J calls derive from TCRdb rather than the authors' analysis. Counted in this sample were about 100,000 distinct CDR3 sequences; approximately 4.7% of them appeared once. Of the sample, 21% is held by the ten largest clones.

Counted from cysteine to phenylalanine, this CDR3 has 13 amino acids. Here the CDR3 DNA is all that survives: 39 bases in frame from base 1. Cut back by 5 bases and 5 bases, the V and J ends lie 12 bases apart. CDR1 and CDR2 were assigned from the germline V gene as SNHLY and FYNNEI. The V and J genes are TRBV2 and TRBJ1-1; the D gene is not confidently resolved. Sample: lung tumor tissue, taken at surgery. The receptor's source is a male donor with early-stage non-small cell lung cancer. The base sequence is TGTGCCAGCAGTAGACTCATGGGGACTGAAGCTTTCTTT. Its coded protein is CASSRLMGTEAFF.